The clone carrying this TCR beta chain was counted only a few times. Its antigen is currently unknown. The entry originates in a study of cytomegalovirus exposure and HLA in healthy donors. V was clipped by 2 bases and J by 3 bases; unmatched bases: 5. Per germline, CDR1 MNHNY and CDR2 SVGAGI (reference sequence). The CDR3 is made up of 15 amino acids. The PCR was carried out with 60 Vbeta primers and 13 Jbeta primers. Measured with immunoSEQ multiplex PCR; TCRdb has only the in-frame clones, and not every one. This sample has over 100,000 clones; 82% occur once, and the top ten carry roughly 7.7%. Notes on the study in general: Some V segments, TRBV6-2 and TRBV6-3 among them, were indistinguishable and were therefore excluded. A link between a missense DCLRE1C variant and TCR beta V- and J-gene trimming emerged from a later analysis.

Sequencing input: PBMCs. This TCR was recovered from a woman aged 45-65 years in good health and CMV-seropositive. This sequence joins TRBV6-6 and TRBJ2-7; TRBD1 aligns across 9 bases. The CDR3 DNA follows: TGTGCCAGCAGTTACCCAGGACAGGGGAACTACGAGCAGTACTTC. Its translation: CASSYPGQGNYEQYF.